This entry describes one T cell receptor (beta chain). This clone came up once. The clone's antigen remains unknown. Base quality data are lacking; no much larger clone is found one base away. The data were obtained in a study of cytomegalovirus exposure and HLA in healthy donors (TCRdb year 2017). Background for the entire study: In an earlier analysis of about 560 of the donors, approximately 260 Gb of sequence data and some 120 million unique TCR beta sequences from 150 million to 200 million T cells were reported. An early release that covered about 600 HLA-typed donors contained approximately 300 gigabases of sequencing data and roughly 84 million unique TCR sequences. Of the roughly 430 genotyped donors, about 80% fell in the genetic ancestry cluster associated with self-reported Caucasian donors. The study aimed to test whether signatures of past pathogen exposure could be identified by cataloging public T cell receptors. Using immunosequencing, the study profiled T cell repertoires from 550 to 750 subjects and related those repertoires to cytomegalovirus serostatus. Along with the approximately 670-subject first cohort, a separate validation cohort of about 110 different subjects was used. The study combined high-throughput TCR immunosequencing, statistical association of individual TCRs with disease status, and machine learning to predict cytomegalovirus infection status. A later analysis re-examined previously published TCR beta repertoires from hundreds of donors and added high-resolution HLA genotyping to investigate patterns of TCR occurrence. Rather than drawing on any new phenotypic data, the later analysis identified candidate immune exposures from TCR beta sequences and the way those sequences occurred across donors. To decide whether each TCR beta V gene segment behaved as functional or pseudogenic, an earlier analysis of some 600 of the donors relied on high-throughput TCR beta sequencing. Donor age, sex, ethnicity and CMV serostatus were compiled together with the repertoire data. Genome-wide SNP genotypes for about 65% of the 666 donors were used in a later genetic analysis, which treated that subset as a discovery cohort. Every discovery cohort repertoire had been produced on one sequencing platform. Class I and class II HLA loci were covered by the typing at four-digit resolution. The number of donors typed differed by locus, with 629-630 for A, B, C, DRB1 and DQB1, over 500 for DQA1, about 610 for DPA1, and under 490 for DPB1. Because of strong linkage in the cohort, roughly 5 DR-DQ haplotypes were treated as single units for association and clustering. On average, roughly 250,000 unique TCR beta nucleotide sequences were sequenced per donor among several hundred genotyped donors of the cohort, with around 19% of those sequences being non-productive.

Libraries came from the immunoSEQ multiplex PCR assay. For the multiplex PCR, a mixture combining 60 forward primers for TCR Vbeta segments and 13 reverse primers for TCR Jbeta segments was used. The CDR3 region of rearranged TCR beta genes was amplified from genomic DNA with a multiplex PCR assay. The Illumina HiSeq System was used to sequence the amplified TCR beta libraries as 87-base-pair reads. On the authors' methods: In a later analysis, 70 million to 95 million unique TCR beta chains were counted across the 666 repertoires, and about 9.9 million of these chains were shared by at least two donors. Raw reads were error-corrected and collapsed into unique sequences by a nearest-neighbor algorithm in which closely related sequences were merged to remove PCR and sequencing errors. V, D and J gene segments were assigned by aligning CDR3 sequences to IMGT reference sequences. Each retained sequence needed at least a six-nucleotide match to both a V gene segment and a J gene segment. A rearrangement was called productive if the CDR3 had no stop codons and remained in frame with V and J, and every other rearrangement was called non-productive. CDR3 was defined by IMGT convention, running from the second conserved V-encoded cysteine to the conserved J-encoded phenylalanine. The earlier analysis of about 640 of the donors excluded any sequence lacking an unambiguous match to a single V gene segment. In an earlier analysis of a few hundred of the donors, V segments were called functional above 56.7% productive rearrangements and were called segregating when the between-donor standard deviation exceeded 5%. To diagnose cytomegalovirus status from the catalog of TCR beta chain sequences, a statistical classification framework was built. In a later analysis, TCR nucleotide sequences were compared against IMGT/GENE-DB human TR gene sequences so that V and J genes could be assigned. Using the TCRdist pipeline, a later analysis assigned CDR3 sequences along with most-parsimonious VDJ recombination scenarios. In a later analysis, each TCR beta chain was defined by its CDR3 amino acid sequence together with its V-gene family, and reads without a unique V-gene family were excluded. In a later analysis, 500 to 650 highly shared, low-generation-probability nucleotide sequences were removed to address suspected cross-contamination and a sequencing artifact. In a later analysis, a clonal expansion index for each public chain was calculated from normalized within-repertoire ranks of inferred template counts. In a later analysis, generation probabilities were computed with a VDJ recombination model fitted to out-of-frame rearrangements, and the resulting probabilities were checked against IGoR. In a later analysis, TCR-TCR, TCR-HLA and TCR-CMV co-occurrence was scored with hypergeometric tests, and a repertoire-size bias correction was applied to TCR pairs. In a later analysis, false discovery rates were estimated by permuting HLA or CMV assignments 20 times. In a later analysis, co-occurring TCRs were grouped using DBSCAN, and TCRdist sequence similarity was added for clustering within HLA-allele-positive subsets. Repertoires with fewer than 30,000 or more than 120,000 public chains were left out of co-occurrence clustering, as were roughly five repertoires with anomalous nucleotide sharing. Entries here come from immuneACCESS through TCRdb and include only in-frame sequences with V and J called. Some clones fail to appear in such tables; in the studies checked, an unresolved V gene covers under half of the shortfall, and the cause of the remainder is unknown. V and J calls and clone size are given by that table; D and trimming were obtained from the DNA. This sample has about 140,000 clones in its table, and around 70% of those were observed once. The ten largest make up less than 2.5% of the sample.

In total, more than 500 healthy bone marrow donors made up the cohort. All cohort members were sampled while nominally healthy, although unrecorded immune exposures were likely present. The donor was CMV seronegative and was included in the group of a few hundred seronegative cohort members. Every donor gave a peripheral blood sample, and the peripheral blood mononuclear cells from that sample were used for TCR beta sequencing. The Qiagen DNeasy Blood Extraction Kit was used to extract genomic DNA from the blood cell samples. What the work shows at the level of the full study, not this receptor alone: Several of the top co-occurrence clusters appeared to be linked to parvovirus B19, influenza, CMV and Epstein-Barr virus, according to a later analysis. Linkage disequilibrium might explain the correlated functional status among segregating V segments, but an unknown experimental factor could not be ruled out. In vitro tests confirmed that a few of the cytomegalovirus-associated TCR beta chains recognize cytomegalovirus antigens. In this cohort, only TCR beta chains were sequenced, and detectable features were limited by the absence of alpha or paired-chain data. Because the 87-base-pair reads could not distinguish some IMGT-functional V segments, including TRBV6-2 and TRBV6-3, those segments were excluded. Compared with equally common non-associated chains, HLA-associated TCR beta chains in a later analysis were more clonally expanded and had lower generation probabilities. The authors suggested that the approach could potentially be generalized to other disease states and immunological phenotypes. Specific HLA alleles were associated with about 17,000 TCR beta sequences at a false discovery rate of 0.05 in a later analysis. The classifier was reported to diagnose cytomegalovirus status with high specificity and sensitivity in both the original cohort and the validation cohort. A group of highly shared sequence variants was considered likely to be a technical artifact of the sequencing pipeline. According to a later genetic analysis, donors in an Asian-associated ancestry cluster had fewer N-insertions in productive TCRs than the approximately 670-donor mean. Broadly in line with IMGT annotations, most TCR beta V segments showed up in productive rearrangements about 90% or about 30% of the time in an earlier analysis of a few hundred of the donors. While some public TCRs were present in many individuals, most TCR sequences turned up only very rarely across donors. A later genetic analysis associated a missense DCLRE1C variant with V-gene and J-gene trimming of TCR beta chains, and an independent cohort replicated the association. Most CMV-associated TCR beta chains appeared to be HLA-restricted in a later analysis, and the HLA associations seemed to be driven largely by CMV exposure. The earlier analysis of some 560 of the donors excluded over 15 rarely observed V segments, including chromosome 9 orphons, because counts were too low. Presence/absence analyses assumed roughly uniform sequencing depth across donors, an assumption that may not hold. Because some donors lacked HLA typing at each locus, the association tests relied only on the typed subset. According to a later analysis, TCR association rates differed among HLA loci, with DRB1 alleles showing the most associated TCRs and HLA-C alleles showing the fewest. A further reported finding was that TCR beta sequences accurately predicted the HLA-A and HLA-B alleles for most subjects in the first cohort. For the cohort, immune exposure information was limited to CMV serostatus. Strong co-occurrence of HLA alleles, especially DR and DQ, made assigning TCR associations to individual alleles difficult. The study listed over 150 TCR beta chains as associated with cytomegalovirus.

The CDR3 holds 15 amino acids from the cysteine to the phenylalanine. The retained sequence is limited to the CDR3, 45 bases, with the frame set at the first base. V loses 2 bases, J loses 2 bases, and the germline ends lie 12 bases apart. Taken from the germline V gene (reference sequence), the CDR1 and CDR2 loops are PRHDT and FYEKMQ. The rearranged segments are TRBV13 and TRBJ1-2; perhaps TRBD1 is the D gene, with 6 bases matching. Sequenced input: PBMCs. The sequence was collected from a man aged 40-55 years in good health and CMV-seronegative. The nucleotide sequence reads TGTGCCAGCAGCTTATTTACAGGGACGAACTATGGCTACACCTTC. Its protein reads: CASSLFTGTNYGYTF. With the portions outside the CDR3 filled from the reference TRBV13 and TRBJ1-2 genes, the complete variable region becomes AAGVIQSPRHLIKEKRETATLKCYPIPRHDTVYWYQQGPGQDPQFLISFYEKMQSDKGSIPDRFSAQQFSDYHSELNMSSLELGDSALYFCASSLFTGTNYGYTFGSGTRLTVV.